What follows is one T cell receptor beta chain and its context. TCRdb re-called the reads with MiXCR, one entry per CDR3 protein. The data hold about 150,000 distinct CDR3 sequences, with around 24% observed a single time. The data were taken from a study of T cell repertoires in cytomegalovirus infection. V was cut by 1 base and J by 7 bases, with 5 bases left in between. Per the germline V gene, CDR1 is SEHNR and CDR2 is FQNEAQ (reference sequence). The CDR3 extends over 12 amino acids. The sample taken for sequencing was PBMCs. This TCR came from a human donor in good health (CMV status not recorded). Some clones in this sample may be carry-over from other donors' samples. The genes are TRBV7-9 and TRBJ1-5; D call uncertain. CDR3 in amino acids: CASSLDEQPQHF. The DNA for the CDR3 is TGTGCCAGCAGCTTAGATGAGCAGCCCCAGCATTTT. The full variable domain, its missing parts supplied by reference TRBV7-9 and TRBJ1-5, is DTGVSQNPRHKITKRGQNVTFRCDPISEHNRLYWYRQTLGQGPEFLTYFQNEAQLEKSRLLSDRFSAERPKGSFSTLEIQRTEQGDSAMYLCASSLDEQPQHFGDGTRLSIL.